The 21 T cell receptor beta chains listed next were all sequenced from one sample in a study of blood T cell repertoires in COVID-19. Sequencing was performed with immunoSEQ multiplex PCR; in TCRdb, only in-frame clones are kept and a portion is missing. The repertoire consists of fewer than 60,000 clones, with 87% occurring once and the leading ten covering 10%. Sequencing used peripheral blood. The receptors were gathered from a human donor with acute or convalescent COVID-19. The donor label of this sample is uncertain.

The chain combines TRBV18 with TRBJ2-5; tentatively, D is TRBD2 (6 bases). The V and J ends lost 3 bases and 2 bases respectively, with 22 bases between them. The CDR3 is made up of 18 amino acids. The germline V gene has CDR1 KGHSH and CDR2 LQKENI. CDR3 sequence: CASSPNSGPLGGQETQYF. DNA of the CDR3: TGTGCCAGCTCACCTAATTCAGGCCCTTTGGGAGGACAAGAGACCCAGTACTTC. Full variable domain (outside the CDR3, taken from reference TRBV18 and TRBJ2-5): NAGVMQNPRHLVRRRGQEARLRCSPMKGHSHVYWYRQLPEEGLKFMVYLQKENIIDESGMPKERFSAEFPKEGPSILRIQQVVRGDSAAYFCASSPNSGPLGGQETQYFGPGTRLLVL.

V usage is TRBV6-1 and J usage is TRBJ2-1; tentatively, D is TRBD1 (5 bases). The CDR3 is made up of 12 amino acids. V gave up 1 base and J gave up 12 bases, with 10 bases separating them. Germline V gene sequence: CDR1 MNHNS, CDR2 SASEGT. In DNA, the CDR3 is TGTGCCAGCAGTGAAGGACAAACAGGGCAGTTCTTC. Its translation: CASSEGQTGQFF.

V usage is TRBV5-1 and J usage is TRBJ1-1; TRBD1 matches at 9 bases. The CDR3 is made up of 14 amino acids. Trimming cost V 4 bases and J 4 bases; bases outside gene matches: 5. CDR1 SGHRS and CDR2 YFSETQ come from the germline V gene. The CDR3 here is CASSVDRGGTEAFF. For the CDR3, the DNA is TGCGCCAGCAGCGTGGACAGGGGTGGCACTGAAGCTTTCTTT. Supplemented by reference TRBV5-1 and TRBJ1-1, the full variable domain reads KAGVTQTPRYLIKTRGQQVTLSCSPISGHRSVSWYQQTPGQGLQFLFEYFSETQRNKGNFPGRFSGRQFSNSRSEMNVSTLELGDSALYLCASSVDRGGTEAFFGQGTRLTVV.

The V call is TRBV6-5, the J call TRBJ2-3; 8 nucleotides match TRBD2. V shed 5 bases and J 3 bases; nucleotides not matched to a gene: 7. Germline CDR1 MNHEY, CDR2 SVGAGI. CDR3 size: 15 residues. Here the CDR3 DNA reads TGTGCCAGCAGTCCCCGGGGGGGCCTGACAGATACGCAGTATTTT. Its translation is CASSPRGGLTDTQYF.

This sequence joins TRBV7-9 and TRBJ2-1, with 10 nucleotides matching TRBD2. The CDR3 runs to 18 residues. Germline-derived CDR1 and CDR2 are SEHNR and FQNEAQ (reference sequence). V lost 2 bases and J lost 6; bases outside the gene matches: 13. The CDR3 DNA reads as TGTGCCAGCAGCTTAAATTTCAACCTAGCGGGAGACGGCAATGAGCAGTTCTTC. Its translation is CASSLNFNLAGDGNEQFF.

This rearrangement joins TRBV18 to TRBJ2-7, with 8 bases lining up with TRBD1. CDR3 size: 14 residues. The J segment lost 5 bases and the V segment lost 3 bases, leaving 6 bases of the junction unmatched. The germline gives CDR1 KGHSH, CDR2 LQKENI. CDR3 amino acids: CASSPGQGNHEQYF. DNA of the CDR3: TGTGCCAGCTCACCCGGACAGGGTAACCACGAGCAGTACTTC.

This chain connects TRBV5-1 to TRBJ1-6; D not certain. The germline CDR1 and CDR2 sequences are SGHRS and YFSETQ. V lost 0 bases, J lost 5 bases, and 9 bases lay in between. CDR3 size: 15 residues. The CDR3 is CASSLDEGDNSPLHF. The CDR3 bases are TGCGCCAGCAGCTTGGATGAGGGAGATAATTCACCCCTCCACTTT.

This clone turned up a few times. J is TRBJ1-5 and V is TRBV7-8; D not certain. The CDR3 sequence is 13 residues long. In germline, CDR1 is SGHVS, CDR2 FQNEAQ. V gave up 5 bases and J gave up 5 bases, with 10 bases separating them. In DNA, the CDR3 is TGTGCCAGCAGCAACGGTCAGGATCAGCCCCAGCATTTT. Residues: CASSNGQDQPQHF.

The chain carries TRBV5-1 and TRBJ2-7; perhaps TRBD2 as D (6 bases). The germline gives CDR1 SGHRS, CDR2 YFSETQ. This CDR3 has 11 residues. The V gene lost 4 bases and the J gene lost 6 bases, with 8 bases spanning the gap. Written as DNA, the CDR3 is TGCGCCAGCAGCGTCGGGGGCGAGCAGTACTTC. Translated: CASSVGGEQYF.

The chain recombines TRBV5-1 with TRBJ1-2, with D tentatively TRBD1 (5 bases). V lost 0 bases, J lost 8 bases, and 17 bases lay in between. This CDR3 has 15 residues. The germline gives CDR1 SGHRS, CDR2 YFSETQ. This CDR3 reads CASSLEGTRVGGYTF. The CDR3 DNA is TGCGCCAGCAGCTTGGAAGGAACCAGGGTCGGGGGCTACACCTTC. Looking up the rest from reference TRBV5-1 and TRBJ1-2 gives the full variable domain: KAGVTQTPRYLIKTRGQQVTLSCSPISGHRSVSWYQQTPGQGLQFLFEYFSETQRNKGNFPGRFSGRQFSNSRSEMNVSTLELGDSALYLCASSLEGTRVGGYTFGSGTRLTVV.

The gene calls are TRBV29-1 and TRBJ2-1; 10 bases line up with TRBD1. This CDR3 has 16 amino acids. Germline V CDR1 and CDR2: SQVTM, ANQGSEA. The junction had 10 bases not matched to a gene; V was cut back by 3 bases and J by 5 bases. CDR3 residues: CSVDPPGQGGNNEQFF. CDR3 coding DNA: TGCAGCGTTGACCCGCCCGGACAGGGGGGGAACAATGAGCAGTTCTTC.

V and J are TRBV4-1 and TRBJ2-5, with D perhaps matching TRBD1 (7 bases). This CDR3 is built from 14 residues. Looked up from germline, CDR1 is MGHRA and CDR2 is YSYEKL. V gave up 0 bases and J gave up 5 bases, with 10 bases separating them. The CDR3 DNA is TGCGCCAGCAGCCAAGACAGGGGGGAGGAGACCCAGTACTTC. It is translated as CASSQDRGEETQYF.

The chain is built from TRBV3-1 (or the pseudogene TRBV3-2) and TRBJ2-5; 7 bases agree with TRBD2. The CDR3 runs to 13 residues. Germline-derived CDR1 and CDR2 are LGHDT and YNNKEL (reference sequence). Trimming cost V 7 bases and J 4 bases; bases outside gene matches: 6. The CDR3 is CASTPGRGETQYF. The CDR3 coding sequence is TGTGCCAGCACCCCTGGGAGGGGAGAGACCCAGTACTTC.

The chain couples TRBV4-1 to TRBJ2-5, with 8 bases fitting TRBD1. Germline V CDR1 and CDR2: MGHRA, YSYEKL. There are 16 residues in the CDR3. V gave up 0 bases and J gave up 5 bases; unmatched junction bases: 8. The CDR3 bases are TGCGCCAGCAGCCAAGAATCGACCAGGGGGCATGAGACCCAGTACTTC. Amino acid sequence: CASSQESTRGHETQYF.

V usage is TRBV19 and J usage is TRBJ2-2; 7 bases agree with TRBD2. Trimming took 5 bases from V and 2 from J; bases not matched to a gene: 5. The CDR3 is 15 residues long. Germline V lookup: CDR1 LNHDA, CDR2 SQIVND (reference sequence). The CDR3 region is CASSPRDYNTGELFF. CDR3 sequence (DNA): TGTGCCAGTAGTCCCAGGGACTATAACACCGGGGAGCTGTTTTTT. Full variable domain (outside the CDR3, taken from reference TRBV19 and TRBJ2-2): DGGITQSPKYLFRKEGQNVTLSCEQNLNHDAMYWYRQDPGQGLRLIYYSQIVNDFQKGDIAEGYSVSREKKESFPLTVTSAQKNPTAFYLCASSPRDYNTGELFFGEGSRLTVL.

The CDR3 here is CASSPTRDSYNEQFF. The DNA of the CDR3 is TGTGCCAGCAGCCCGACCAGGGACTCCTACAATGAGCAGTTCTTC. V is TRBV27 and J is TRBJ2-1, with D perhaps matching TRBD1 (5 bases). The CDR3 consists of 15 residues. Trimming removed 6 bases from V and 0 bases from J, with 12 bases in between. The germline gives CDR1 MNHEY, CDR2 SMNVEV (reference sequence).

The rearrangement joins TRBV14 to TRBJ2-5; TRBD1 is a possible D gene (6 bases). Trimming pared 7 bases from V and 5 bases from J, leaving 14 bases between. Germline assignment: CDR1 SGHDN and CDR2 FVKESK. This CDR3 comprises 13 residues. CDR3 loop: CASNRQVPETQYF. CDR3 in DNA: TGTGCCAGCAACCGACAGGTTCCGGAGACCCAGTACTTC.

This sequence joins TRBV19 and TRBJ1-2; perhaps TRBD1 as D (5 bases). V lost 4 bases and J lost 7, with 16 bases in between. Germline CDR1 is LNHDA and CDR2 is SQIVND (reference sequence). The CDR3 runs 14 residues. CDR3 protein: CASSTPFGTIGYTF. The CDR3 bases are TGTGCCAGTAGTACTCCTTTTGGGACTATTGGCTACACCTTC.

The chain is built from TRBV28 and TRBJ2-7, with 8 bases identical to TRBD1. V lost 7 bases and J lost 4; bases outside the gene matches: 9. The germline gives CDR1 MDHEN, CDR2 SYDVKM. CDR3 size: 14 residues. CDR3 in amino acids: CASIPAGQAYEQYF. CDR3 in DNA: TGTGCCAGCATTCCGGCGGGACAGGCTTACGAGCAGTACTTC.

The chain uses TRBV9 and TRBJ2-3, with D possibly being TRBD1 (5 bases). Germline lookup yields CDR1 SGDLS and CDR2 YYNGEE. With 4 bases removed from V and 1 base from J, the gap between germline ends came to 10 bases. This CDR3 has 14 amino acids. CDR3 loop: CASSQQARTDTQYF. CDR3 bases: TGTGCCAGCAGCCAACAGGCCCGCACAGATACGCAGTATTTT.

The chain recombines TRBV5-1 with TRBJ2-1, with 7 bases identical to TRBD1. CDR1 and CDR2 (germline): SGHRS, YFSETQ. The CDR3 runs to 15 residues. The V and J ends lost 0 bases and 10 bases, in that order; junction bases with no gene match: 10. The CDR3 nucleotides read TGCGCCAGCAGCTTGGGAGGGACAGCCCAAGGAGAGCAGTTCTTC. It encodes CASSLGGTAQGEQFF.